The source of this T cell receptor beta chain is a study of sequential checkpoint blockade in melanoma. The CDR3 totals 14 residues. Trimming took 0 bases from V and 7 from J; bases not matched to a gene: 2. Germline values: CDR1 MGHRA, CDR2 YSYEKL. The sample's treatment: randomized to nivolumab then ipilimumab (arm A) or the reverse (arm B). Sequencing used immunoSEQ multiplex PCR; TCRdb keeps in-frame clones, though not all of them. The sample includes tens of thousands of clones, over 30% seen only once; the top ten take 1.6%. The chain uses TRBV4-1 and TRBJ1-5; TRBD1 matches 8 bases. This sequence was found in a human donor with melanoma. The specimen comprised tumor tissue (inferred from file names), sampled from a patient given nivolumab and ipilimumab in sequence. The CDR3 coding sequence is TGCGCCAGCAGCCAAGATAACAGGGGGCAGCCCCAGCATTTT. Translation gives CASSQDNRGQPQHF.